A selection of T cell receptor beta chains follows, all from one sample in a study of CD8 T cells in seronegative destructive rheumatoid arthritis. Assay used: immunoSEQ multiplex PCR; TCRdb lists only in-frame clones, some missing. Of 4,000 to 5,000 clones listed, approximately 78% are singletons. The sequencing sample was made of CD8+ T cells from blood. Receptor source: a woman aged 50-70 years with seronegative destructive rheumatoid arthritis. Both conserved end residues are part of each CDR3. D genes are given only for firm matches. Not all rows give a size; the values are once, few, many and, for expanded clones, a class.

abundance,j_gene,d_gene,v_gene,CDR3nt,CDR3aa
NA,TRBJ1-3,NA,TRBV9,TGTGCCAGCAGCGTAGGGTCAGGGCGAAGCTCTGGAAACACCATATATTTT,CASSVGSGRSSGNTIYF
once,TRBJ1-5,NA,TRBV29-1,TGCAGCGCCACCGGAAAAGAGGGTCAGCCCCAGCATTTT,CSATGKEGQPQHF
NA,TRBJ2-4,NA,TRBV5-1,TGCGCCAGCAGCTTGGGGGGCCCCCCGAAACTAGCCAAAAACATTCAGTACTTC,CASSLGGPPKLAKNIQYF
NA,TRBJ1-1,NA,TRBV19,TGTGCCAGTAGTACCAGGGGAGAGAACACTGAAGCTTTCTTT,CASSTRGENTEAFF
NA,TRBJ1-3,NA,TRBV25-1,TGTGCCAGCATTCAGGGAAACACCATATATTTT,CASIQGNTIYF
NA,TRBJ2-7,TRBD2,TRBV15,TGTGCCACCAGCAGGCTCCCCCGGGGGGGCTACGAGCAGTACTTC,CATSRLPRGGYEQYF
NA,TRBJ2-7,TRBD2,TRBV10-3,TGTGCCATCAGTCTAGCGGGGGGAGAATCCTACGAGCAGTACTTC,CAISLAGGESYEQYF
NA,TRBJ2-7,NA,TRBV2,TGTGCCAGCAGGGTGGCTAAAGGGGGCTCCTACGAGCAGTACTTC,CASRVAKGGSYEQYF
NA,TRBJ2-7,NA,TRBV6-6,TGTGCCAGCCTCAAGGAGGGTTTCGTGCAGTACTTC,CASLKEGFVQYF
NA,TRBJ2-3,TRBD2,TRBV29-1,TGCAGCGTTGATGGTCTAGCGGGGGGTGCCACAGATACGCAGTATTTT,CSVDGLAGGATDTQYF
NA,TRBJ1-1,NA,TRBV27,TGTGCCAGCAGTCTGACACCCCAGAACACTGAAGCTTTCTTT,CASSLTPQNTEAFF
NA,TRBJ2-3,TRBD2,TRBV5-1,TGCGCCAGCAGCTCTCAGGCGGGGGGACCCACAGATACGCAGTATTTT,CASSSQAGGPTDTQYF
once,TRBJ2-7,TRBD2,TRBV27,TGTGCCAGCAGAGTGACGGGGGGGTACGAGCAGTACTTC,CASRVTGGYEQYF
NA,TRBJ2-7,TRBD2,TRBV7-8,TGTGCCAGCAGCCCAGCCGGGGGGGCGCCTTACTACGAGCAGTACTTC,CASSPAGGAPYYEQYF
NA,TRBJ2-1,NA,TRBV15,TGTGCCACCAGCAGATCCCCAGAGGGCAATGAGCAGTTCTTC,CATSRSPEGNEQFF
few,TRBJ2-1,NA,TRBV6-6,TGTGCCAGCAGCTTAGGAGACGAGTACAATGAGCAGTTCTTC,CASSLGDEYNEQFF
few,TRBJ2-7,TRBD2,TRBV4-1,TGCGCCAGCAGCCAAGATCGGGGGGTATCGGGGGAGCAGTACTTC,CASSQDRGVSGEQYF